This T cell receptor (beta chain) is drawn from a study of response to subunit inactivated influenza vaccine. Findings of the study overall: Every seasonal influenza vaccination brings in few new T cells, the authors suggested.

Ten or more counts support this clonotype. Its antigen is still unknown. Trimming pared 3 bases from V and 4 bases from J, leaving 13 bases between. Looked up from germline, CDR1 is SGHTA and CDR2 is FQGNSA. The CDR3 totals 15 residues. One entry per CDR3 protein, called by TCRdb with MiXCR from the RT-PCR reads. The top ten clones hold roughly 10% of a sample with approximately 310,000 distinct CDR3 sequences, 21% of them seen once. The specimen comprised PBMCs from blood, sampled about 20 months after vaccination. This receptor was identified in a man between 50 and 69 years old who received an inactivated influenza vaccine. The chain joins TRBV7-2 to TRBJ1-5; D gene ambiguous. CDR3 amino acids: CASSLGLADNQPQHF. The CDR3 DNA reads TGTGCCAGCAGCTTGGGCTTGGCGGATAATCAGCCCCAGCATTTT.